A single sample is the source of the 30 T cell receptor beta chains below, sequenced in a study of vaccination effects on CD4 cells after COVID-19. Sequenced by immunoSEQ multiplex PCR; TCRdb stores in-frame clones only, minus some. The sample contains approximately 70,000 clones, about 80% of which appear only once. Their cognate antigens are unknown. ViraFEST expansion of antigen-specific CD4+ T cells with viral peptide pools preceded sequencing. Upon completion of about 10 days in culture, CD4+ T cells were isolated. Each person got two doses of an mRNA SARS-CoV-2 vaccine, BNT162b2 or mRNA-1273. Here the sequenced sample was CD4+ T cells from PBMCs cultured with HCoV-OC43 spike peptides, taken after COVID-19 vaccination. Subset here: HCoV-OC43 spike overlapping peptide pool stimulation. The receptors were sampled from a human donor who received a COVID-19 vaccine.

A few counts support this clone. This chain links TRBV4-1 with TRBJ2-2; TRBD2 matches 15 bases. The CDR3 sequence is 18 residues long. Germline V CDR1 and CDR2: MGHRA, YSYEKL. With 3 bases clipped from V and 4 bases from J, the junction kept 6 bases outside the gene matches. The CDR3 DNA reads TGCGCCAGCAGCCAGGGACTAGCGGGGGGAAGGATCACCGGGGAGCTGTTTTTT. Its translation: CASSQGLAGGRITGELFF.

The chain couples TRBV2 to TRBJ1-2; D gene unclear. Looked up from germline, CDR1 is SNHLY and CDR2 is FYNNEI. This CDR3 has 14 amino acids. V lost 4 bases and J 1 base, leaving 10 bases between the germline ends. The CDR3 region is CASSVEQINYGYTF. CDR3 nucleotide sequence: TGTGCCAGCAGTGTAGAACAAATTAACTATGGCTACACCTTC.

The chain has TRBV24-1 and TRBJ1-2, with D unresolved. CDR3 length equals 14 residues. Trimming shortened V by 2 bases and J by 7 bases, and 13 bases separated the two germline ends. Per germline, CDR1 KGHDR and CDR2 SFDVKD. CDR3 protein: CATSDSEESGGYTF. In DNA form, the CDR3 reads TGTGCCACCAGTGATTCCGAGGAAAGTGGTGGCTACACCTTC.

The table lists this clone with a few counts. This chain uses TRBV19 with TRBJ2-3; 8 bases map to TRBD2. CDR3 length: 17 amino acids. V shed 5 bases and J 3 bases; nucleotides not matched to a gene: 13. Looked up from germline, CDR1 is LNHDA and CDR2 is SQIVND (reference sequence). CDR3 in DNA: TGTGCCAGTAGTCCACCTCCGGGAAGCGGGGGTACAGATACGCAGTATTTT. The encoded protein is CASSPPPGSGGTDTQYF. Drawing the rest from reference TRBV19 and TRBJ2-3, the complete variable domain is DGGITQSPKYLFRKEGQNVTLSCEQNLNHDAMYWYRQDPGQGLRLIYYSQIVNDFQKGDIAEGYSVSREKKESFPLTVTSAQKNPTAFYLCASSPPPGSGGTDTQYFGPGTRLTVL.

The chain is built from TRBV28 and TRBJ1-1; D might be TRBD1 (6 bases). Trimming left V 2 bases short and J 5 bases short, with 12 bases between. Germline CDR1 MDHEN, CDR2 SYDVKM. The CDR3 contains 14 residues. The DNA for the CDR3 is TGTGCCAGCAGTTTACAGGGGTCGTGGACTGAAGCTTTCTTT. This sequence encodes CASSLQGSWTEAFF.

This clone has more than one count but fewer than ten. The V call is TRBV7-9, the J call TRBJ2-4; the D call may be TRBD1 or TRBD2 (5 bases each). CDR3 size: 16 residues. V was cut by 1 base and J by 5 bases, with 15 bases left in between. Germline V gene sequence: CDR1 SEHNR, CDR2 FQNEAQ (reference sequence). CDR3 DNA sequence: TGTGCCAGCAGCTTAGGACCAGTCGGGGCGCAAAACATTCAGTACTTC. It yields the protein CASSLGPVGAQNIQYF.

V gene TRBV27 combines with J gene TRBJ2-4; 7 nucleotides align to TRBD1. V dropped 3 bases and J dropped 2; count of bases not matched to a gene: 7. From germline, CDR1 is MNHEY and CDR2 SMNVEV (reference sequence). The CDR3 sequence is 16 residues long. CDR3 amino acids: CASSFTSRGTKNIQYF. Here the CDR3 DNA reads TGTGCCAGCAGTTTTACCTCCAGGGGGACCAAAAACATTCAGTACTTC.

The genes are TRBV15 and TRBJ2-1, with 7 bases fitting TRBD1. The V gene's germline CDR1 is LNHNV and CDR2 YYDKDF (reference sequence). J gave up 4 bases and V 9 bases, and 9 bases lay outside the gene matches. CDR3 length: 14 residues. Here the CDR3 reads CATQQGLEYNEQFF. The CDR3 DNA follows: TGTGCCACTCAACAGGGGCTGGAGTACAATGAGCAGTTCTTC.

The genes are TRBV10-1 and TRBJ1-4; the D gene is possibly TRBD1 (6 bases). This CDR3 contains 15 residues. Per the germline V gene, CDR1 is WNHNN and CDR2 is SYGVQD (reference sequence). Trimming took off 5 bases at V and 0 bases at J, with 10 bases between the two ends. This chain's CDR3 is CASSLGQSTNEKLFF. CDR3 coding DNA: TGCGCCAGCAGTCTAGGACAGTCAACTAATGAAAAACTGTTTTTT.

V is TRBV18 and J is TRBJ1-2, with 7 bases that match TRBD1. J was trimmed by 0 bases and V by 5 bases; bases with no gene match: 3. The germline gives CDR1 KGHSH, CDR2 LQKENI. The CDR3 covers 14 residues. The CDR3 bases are TGTGCCAGCTCAGACCAGGGGGCTAACTATGGCTACACCTTC. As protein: CASSDQGANYGYTF.

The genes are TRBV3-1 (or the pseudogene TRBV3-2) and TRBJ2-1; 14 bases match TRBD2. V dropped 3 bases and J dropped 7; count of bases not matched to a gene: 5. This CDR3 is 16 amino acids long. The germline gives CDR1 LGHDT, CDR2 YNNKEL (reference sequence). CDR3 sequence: CASSHGLAGGRNEQFF. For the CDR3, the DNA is TGTGCCAGCAGCCACGGACTAGCGGGGGGACGTAATGAGCAGTTCTTC.

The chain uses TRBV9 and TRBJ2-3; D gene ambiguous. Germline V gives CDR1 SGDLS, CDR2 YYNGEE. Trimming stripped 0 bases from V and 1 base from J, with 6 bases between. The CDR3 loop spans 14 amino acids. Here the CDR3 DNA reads TGTGCCAGCAGCGTAGACACGGGCACAGATACGCAGTATTTT. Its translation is CASSVDTGTDTQYF.

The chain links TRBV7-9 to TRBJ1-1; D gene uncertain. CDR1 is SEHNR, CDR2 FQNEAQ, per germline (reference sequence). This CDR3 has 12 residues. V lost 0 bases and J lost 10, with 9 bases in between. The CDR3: CASSLAGQRAFF. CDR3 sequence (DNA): TGTGCCAGCAGCTTAGCTGGCCAGAGAGCTTTCTTT.

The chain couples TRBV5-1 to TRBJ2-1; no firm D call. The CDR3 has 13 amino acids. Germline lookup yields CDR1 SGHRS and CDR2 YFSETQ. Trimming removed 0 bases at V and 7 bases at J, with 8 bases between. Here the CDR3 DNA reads TGCGCCAGCAGCTTGGACGCCCCAAATGAGCAGTTCTTC. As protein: CASSLDAPNEQFF.

The CDR3 region is CASSLYYRGDMEKLFF. CDR3 sequence (DNA): TGTGCCAGCAGCCTCTACTACCGGGGGGATATGGAAAAACTGTTTTTT. The chain joins TRBV7-8 to TRBJ1-4, with D perhaps TRBD1 (5 bases). The CDR3 length is 16 residues. V gave up 5 bases and J gave up 8 bases, with 21 bases separating them. CDR1 is SGHVS, CDR2 FQNEAQ, per germline.

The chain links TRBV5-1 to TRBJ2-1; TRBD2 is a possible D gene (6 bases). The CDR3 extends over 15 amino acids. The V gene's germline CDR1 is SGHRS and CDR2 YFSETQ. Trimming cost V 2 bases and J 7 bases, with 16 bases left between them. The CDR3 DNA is TGCGCCAGCAGCTTACTCACTAGTGGGGGGAATGAGCAGTTCTTC. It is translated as CASSLLTSGGNEQFF.

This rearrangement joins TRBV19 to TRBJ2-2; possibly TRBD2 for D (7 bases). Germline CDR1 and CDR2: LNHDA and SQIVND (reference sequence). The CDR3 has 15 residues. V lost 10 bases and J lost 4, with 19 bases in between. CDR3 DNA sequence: TGTGCCACCCGGGGGAGGGGGGGCGTCACCGGGGAGCTGTTTTTT. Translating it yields CATRGRGGVTGELFF.

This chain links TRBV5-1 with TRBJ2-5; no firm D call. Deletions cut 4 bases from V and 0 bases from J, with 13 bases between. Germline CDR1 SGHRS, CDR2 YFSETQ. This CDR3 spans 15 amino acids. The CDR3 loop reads CASSLRRPDQETQYF. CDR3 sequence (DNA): TGCGCCAGCAGCCTGAGGCGGCCGGACCAAGAGACCCAGTACTTC.

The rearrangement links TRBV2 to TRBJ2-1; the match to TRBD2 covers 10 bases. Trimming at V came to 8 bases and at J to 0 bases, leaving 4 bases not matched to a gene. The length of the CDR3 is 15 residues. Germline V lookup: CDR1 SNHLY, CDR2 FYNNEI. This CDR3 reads CASGLAVSSYNEQFF. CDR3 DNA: TGTGCCAGCGGACTAGCGGTTAGCTCCTACAATGAGCAGTTCTTC.

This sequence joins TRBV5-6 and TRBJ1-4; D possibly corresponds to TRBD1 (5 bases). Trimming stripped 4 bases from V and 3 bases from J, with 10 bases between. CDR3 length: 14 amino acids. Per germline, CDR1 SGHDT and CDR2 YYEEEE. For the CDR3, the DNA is TGTGCCAGCAGCCCGACGGGGGCTAATGAAAAACTGTTTTTT. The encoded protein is CASSPTGANEKLFF.

The CDR3 is CASSKEVLTNEKLFF. The CDR3 nucleotides read TGCGCCAGCAGCAAGGAAGTTTTGACTAATGAAAAACTGTTTTTT. The chain is built from TRBV5-1 and TRBJ1-4, with D hard to call. Trimming left V 4 bases short and J 2 bases short, with 12 bases between. The CDR3 is made up of 15 amino acids. Germline values: CDR1 SGHRS, CDR2 YFSETQ.

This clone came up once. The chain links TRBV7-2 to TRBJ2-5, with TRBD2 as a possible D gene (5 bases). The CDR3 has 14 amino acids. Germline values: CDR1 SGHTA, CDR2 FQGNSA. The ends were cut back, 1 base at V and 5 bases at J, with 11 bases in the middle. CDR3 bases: TGTGCCAGCAGCTTAGTAGGACTTGGTGAGACCCAGTACTTC. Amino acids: CASSLVGLGETQYF.

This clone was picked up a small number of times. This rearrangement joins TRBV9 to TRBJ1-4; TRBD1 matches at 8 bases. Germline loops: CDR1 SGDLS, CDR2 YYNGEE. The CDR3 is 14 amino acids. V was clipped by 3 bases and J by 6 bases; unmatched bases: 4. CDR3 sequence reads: CASSAQGAYEKLFF. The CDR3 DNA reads TGTGCCAGCAGCGCGCAGGGGGCATATGAAAAACTGTTTTTT.

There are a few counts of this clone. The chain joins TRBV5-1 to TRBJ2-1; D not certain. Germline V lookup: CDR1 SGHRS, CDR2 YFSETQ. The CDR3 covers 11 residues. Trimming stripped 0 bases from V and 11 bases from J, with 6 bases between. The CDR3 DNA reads TGCGCCAGCAGCTTGGGGCCGAAGCAGTTCTTC. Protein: CASSLGPKQFF.

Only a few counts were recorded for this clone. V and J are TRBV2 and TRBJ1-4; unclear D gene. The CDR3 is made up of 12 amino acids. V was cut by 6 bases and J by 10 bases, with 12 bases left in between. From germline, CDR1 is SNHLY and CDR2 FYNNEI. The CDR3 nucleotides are TGTGCCAGCAGGGCAAGGACTTTAAAACTGTTTTTT. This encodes CASRARTLKLFF.

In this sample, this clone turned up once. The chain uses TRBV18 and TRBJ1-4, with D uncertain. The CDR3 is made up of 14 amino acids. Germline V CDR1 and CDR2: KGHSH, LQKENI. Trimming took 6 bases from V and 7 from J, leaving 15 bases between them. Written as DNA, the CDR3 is TGTGCCAGCTCTCCGGACGTAAGGTTTGAAAAACTGTTTTTT. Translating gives CASSPDVRFEKLFF.

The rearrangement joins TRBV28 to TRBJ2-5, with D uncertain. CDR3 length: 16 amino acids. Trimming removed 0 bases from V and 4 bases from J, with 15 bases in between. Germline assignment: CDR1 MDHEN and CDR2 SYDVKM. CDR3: CASSLCFIDDRETQYF. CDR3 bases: TGTGCCAGCAGTTTATGCTTTATCGATGATCGAGAGACCCAGTACTTC. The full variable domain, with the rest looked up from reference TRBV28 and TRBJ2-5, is DVKVTQSSRYLVKRTGEKVFLECVQDMDHENMFWYRQDPGLGLRLIYFSYDVKMKEKGDIPEGYSVSREKKERFSLILESASTNQTSMYLCASSLCFIDDRETQYFGPGTRLLVL.

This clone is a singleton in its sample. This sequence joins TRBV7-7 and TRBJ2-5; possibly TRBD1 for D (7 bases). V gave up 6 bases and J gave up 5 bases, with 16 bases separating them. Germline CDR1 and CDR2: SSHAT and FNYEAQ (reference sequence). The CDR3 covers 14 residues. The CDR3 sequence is CASSRSGGTETQYF. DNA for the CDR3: TGTGCCAGCAGTCGATCAGGGGGGACGGAGACCCAGTACTTC.

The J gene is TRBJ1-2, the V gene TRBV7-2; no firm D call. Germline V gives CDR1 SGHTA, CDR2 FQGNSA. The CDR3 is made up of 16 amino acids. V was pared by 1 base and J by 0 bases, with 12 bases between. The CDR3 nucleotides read TGTGCCAGCAGCTTAGGCAGCATCCTGCCTAACTATGGCTACACCTTC. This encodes CASSLGSILPNYGYTF.

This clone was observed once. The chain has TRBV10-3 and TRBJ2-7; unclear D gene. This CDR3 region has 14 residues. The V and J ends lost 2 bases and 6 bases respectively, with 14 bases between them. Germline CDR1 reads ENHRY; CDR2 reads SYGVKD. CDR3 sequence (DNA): TGTGCCATCAGTGAGACTCTTCCAGCTACCGAGCAGTACGTC. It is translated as CAISETLPATEQYV.